This is a list of T cell receptor beta chains from one sample in a study of blood T cell repertoires in COVID-19. Data came from immunoSEQ multiplex PCR; TCRdb stores just in-frame clones and leaves some out. The table lists fewer than 150,000 clones, over 75% of them singletons. The sequenced material came from peripheral blood. The source of these receptors is a woman aged 55-70 years with acute or convalescent COVID-19. Each CDR3 is given without its conserved first and last residue. Each record gives: V gene, clone size, CDR3 length, CDR3 protein. Only some rows state a clone size, as once, few, many or a class for expanded clones.

TRBV18 NA 13 ASSPPKGGDEKLF
TRBV7-2 NA 13 ASSLFTVNTGELF
TRBV6-8 NA 12 ASRMTGGPNEQF
TRBV10-1 NA 17 ASRGFSGTGGLSYNEQF
TRBV11-2 NA 14 ASSLGVAGVTGELF
TRBV5-1 NA 13 ASSLGASGSDTQY
TRBV19 NA 12 ASNPSGGNQPQH
TRBV6-5 NA 12 ASRSTGGGYGYT
TRBV5-1 few 13 ASSLARAMNTEAF
TRBV5-1 once 12 ASSLSRTSNEQF
TRBV19 NA 12 ASSIEGGDTEAF
TRBV6-1 NA 13 ASSEGGHQNQPQH
TRBV29-1 once 12 SVQFNRANEKLF
TRBV19 NA 13 ASSKSRGTNEKLF
TRBV16 once 11 ASSKTGETEAF
TRBV5-1 NA 12 ASSRPGQGSEQF
TRBV18 NA 12 ASSPSGTVGEQF
TRBV14 NA 13 ASSPTSGSHNEQF
TRBV9 NA 16 ASSVGTSGRWGYNEQF
TRBV5-4 few 14 ASSLDSFSTHSPLH
TRBV30 NA 12 AWSVTGAQETQY
TRBV7-9 NA 14 ASSLAEGGGAEKLF
TRBV23-1 NA 15 ASSQVEPGTRGYEQY
TRBV28 NA 11 ASSQGGNEKLF
TRBV5-4 NA 12 ASSQVGGAYEQY
TRBV30 NA 14 AWRAKNTGRGYGYT
TRBV19 NA 13 ASSSWTGRDTEAF
TRBV28 NA 12 ASSLARGINEQY
TRBV14 NA 13 ASSQGSAYNSPLH
TRBV7-3 NA 12 ASSPRLAHNEQF
TRBV2 NA 14 ASSGLGTSANTEAF
TRBV5-1 NA 12 ASSLEDRGDTQY
TRBV11-2 NA 16 ASSFGGSIGDGTGGYT
TRBV27 NA 11 ASSSPVTDTQY
TRBV7-9 NA 9 ASSSRDMQY
TRBV19 NA 13 ASSMSAARGTEAF
TRBV19 NA 12 ASNHGRAGGELF
TRBV6-6 NA 13 ASSYMREGTDTQY
TRBV7-6 once 18 ASSLLNRLAGGAGYNEQF
TRBV18 NA 13 ASRSRQGSTGELF
TRBV27 NA 12 ASGYRGGNQPQH
TRBV30 NA 12 AWGDGGVLWPQH
TRBV24-1 NA 14 ATSDLGTSGTDTQY
TRBV15 NA 12 ATSRAATNEKLF
TRBV14 NA 15 ASSHGAWGLTNYGYT
TRBV28 NA 9 ASSFMETQY
TRBV5-1 NA 12 ASSLGSLNYGYT
TRBV9 NA 15 ASSVDLSGSLTDTQY
TRBV27 NA 14 ASSSPLQGPKETQY
TRBV19 NA 13 ASSKQGGIAQPQH
TRBV28 NA 14 ASSSETSGRPDTQY
TRBV6-2/TRBV6-3 NA 14 ASSKDSRTSGNTIY
TRBV29-1 NA 14 SVEDVSGQAYNEQF
TRBV2 once 17 ASTLGQGNPLSGANVLT
TRBV27 NA 12 ASSLTGHTGELF
TRBV25-1 NA 13 ASSGLGTAKNIQY
TRBV14 NA 10 ASSQNFYGYT
TRBV21-1 NA 17 ASAPTGNFYNPSSYEQY
TRBV2 NA 13 ASSEALAGAETQY
TRBV28 once 14 ASSFRLAGGYNEQF